This record looks at one T cell receptor beta chain sequence and its context. Germline CDR1 reads MDHEN; CDR2 reads SYDVKM. There are 13 residues in the CDR3. The V end lost 7 bases, the J end lost 3 bases, and 12 bases lay between the germline ends. Sequenced material consisted of expressed TCRB transcripts (all of the isolated RNA was reverse transcribed). An average of approximately 3.6 million reads was obtained for naive, central memory and regulatory T cell samples. Data came from immunoSEQ multiplex PCR; TCRdb stores just in-frame clones and leaves some out. The data show some 900,000 clones, 15% to 20% seen once. This sample is part of a study of beta chain features in type 1 diabetes. Heparinised blood was drawn once per donor, averaging roughly 120 mL. Central memory, naive, regulatory and stem cell-like memory CD4+ cells were sorted by CD45RO/CCR7/CD25/CD127/CD95/CD27.

The genes are TRBV28 and TRBJ1-2, with D uncertain. The sample was naive CD4+ T cells from blood. The TCR sequence derives from a woman under 30 in good health. In DNA, the CDR3 is TGTGCCAGCACTGTGAATGGGGACTATGGCTACACCTTC. This encodes CASTVNGDYGYTF.